The rows below give T cell receptor beta chains drawn from one sample of a study of graft-versus-host responses after intestinal transplantation. Profiling relied on immunoSEQ multiplex PCR, and the TCRdb table lists in-frame clones only, not all of them. Here the sample spans roughly 100,000 clones, about nine tenths being singletons. No cognate antigen is known for these TCRs. Material: unstimulated CD4+ T cells sorted from spleen or lymph node cells, obtained before transplant. These TCRs come from a human donor who was the organ donor for an intestinal transplant. The CDR3 runs from the conserved cysteine through the conserved F or W. The D gene is left open where the match is weak. Size is omitted from some rows. Given values are once, few, many or a class for expanded clones.

J gene	D gene	clone size	V gene	CDR3 protein	CDR3 DNA
TRBJ2-4	.	.	TRBV5-4	CASSLGQGVQYF	TGTGCCAGCAGCTTGGGGCAGGGCGTTCAGTACTTC
TRBJ2-7	TRBD2	.	TRBV30	CAWSEIAGAAYEQYF	TGTGCCTGGAGCGAGATAGCGGGGGCCGCCTACGAGCAGTACTTC
TRBJ2-3	.	.	TRBV4-3	CASSQDGRGGAADTQYF	TGCGCCAGCAGCCAAGATGGGCGTGGGGGGGCCGCGGATACGCAGTATTTT
TRBJ1-4	TRBD1	.	TRBV11-2	CASSSDRVNEKLFF	TGTGCCAGCAGCTCCGACAGGGTTAATGAAAAACTGTTTTTT
TRBJ2-5	TRBD1	.	TRBV19	CASRYRGSETQYF	TGTGCCAGTAGATACAGGGGGTCCGAGACCCAGTACTTC
TRBJ1-6	.	.	TRBV4-2	CASSQWVKGAGANSPLHF	TGTGCCAGCAGCCAATGGGTTAAGGGAGCGGGGGCTAATTCACCCCTCCACTTT
TRBJ1-1	TRBD1	.	TRBV18	CASSSNRGANTEAFF	TGTGCCAGCTCATCCAACAGGGGGGCAAACACTGAAGCTTTCTTT
TRBJ1-6	.	.	TRBV27	CASSPGWDNNSPLHF	TGTGCCAGCAGTCCGGGCTGGGACAATAATTCACCCCTCCACTTT
TRBJ2-5	.	.	TRBV9	CASSVGGAGLETQYF	TGTGCCAGCAGCGTTGGTGGGGCCGGATTGGAGACCCAGTACTTC
TRBJ1-5	.	few	TRBV18	CASSLDSLGNQPQHF	TGTGCCAGCTCACTGGACAGTCTCGGCAATCAGCCCCAGCATTTT
TRBJ2-7	TRBD2	.	TRBV5-1	CASSFRPSGGAGEQYF	TGCGCCAGCAGCTTCCGCCCTAGCGGGGGGGCCGGGGAGCAGTACTTC
TRBJ1-2	.	.	TRBV2	CASSEIANYGYTF	TGTGCCAGCAGTGAGATAGCTAACTATGGCTACACCTTC
TRBJ1-2	TRBD1	.	TRBV27	CASPLRQGFHYGYTF	TGTGCCAGCCCCTTGAGACAGGGGTTTCACTATGGCTACACCTTC
TRBJ2-2	TRBD1	few	TRBV12-5	CASGFRDRGHLLNTGELFF	TGTGCTAGTGGTTTCCGGGACAGGGGCCACCTCCTGAACACCGGGGAGCTGTTTTTT
TRBJ2-5	.	.	TRBV4-3	CASSQEIAGPGDQETQYF	TGCGCCAGCAGCCAAGAGATCGCGGGGCCTGGGGACCAAGAGACCCAGTACTTC
TRBJ2-7	.	.	TRBV9	CASSAHGSLVGEQYF	TGTGCCAGCAGCGCCCACGGGAGTCTGGTCGGCGAGCAGTACTTC
TRBJ2-5	.	.	TRBV5-4	CASSFPGRYGETQYF	TGTGCCAGCAGCTTTCCAGGCCGGTATGGAGAGACCCAGTACTTC
TRBJ2-1	.	.	TRBV29-1	CSVEGRLAHNEQFF	TGCAGCGTTGAAGGCCGCCTAGCGCACAATGAGCAGTTCTTC
TRBJ1-2	.	.	TRBV6-1	CASGRGGGANYGYTF	TGTGCCAGCGGCCGAGGGGGGGGAGCTAACTATGGCTACACCTTC
TRBJ1-2	.	.	TRBV19	CASSIDGLRNYGYTF	TGTGCCAGTAGTATAGATGGACTGCGTAACTATGGCTACACCTTC
TRBJ1-1	TRBD1	.	TRBV19	CATREGRGRPNTEAFF	TGTGCCACCAGGGAGGGCAGGGGGCGTCCGAACACTGAAGCTTTCTTT
TRBJ1-2	TRBD1	.	TRBV27	CASSPLVSGGLGYTF	TGTGCCAGCAGTCCCTTAGTCTCAGGGGGGCTTGGCTACACCTTC
TRBJ2-3	TRBD2	.	TRBV5-4	CASSLDGGAARTDTQYF	TGTGCCAGCAGCTTGGACGGGGGGGCGGCTCGCACAGATACGCAGTATTTT
TRBJ2-3	.	.	TRBV2	CASSGTGLSDTQYF	TGTGCCAGCAGTGGAACGGGGTTATCAGATACGCAGTATTTT
TRBJ2-1	.	once	TRBV2	CASSSGPYNEQFF	TGTGCCAGCAGTTCTGGCCCCTACAATGAGCAGTTCTTC
TRBJ2-7	.	once	TRBV5-1	CASSLWQGGYEQYF	TGCGCCAGCAGCTTATGGCAGGGGGGCTACGAGCAGTACTTC
TRBJ1-1	.	once	TRBV7-3	CASSASGQGRFTEAFF	TGTGCCAGCAGCGCATCTGGGCAGGGGCGTTTCACTGAAGCTTTCTTT
TRBJ2-1	TRBD1	.	TRBV5-1	CASSSTAGGNEQFF	TGCGCCAGCAGCTCCACCGCAGGGGGCAATGAGCAGTTCTTC
TRBJ1-2	.	.	TRBV4-1	CASSQVRGQIYGYTF	TGCGCCAGCAGCCAAGTAAGAGGACAGATCTATGGCTACACCTTC
TRBJ2-7	.	.	TRBV18	CASSPVGPTVEQYF	TGTGCCAGCTCACCAGTGGGCCCCACGGTCGAGCAGTACTTC
TRBJ1-2	.	.	TRBV6-5	CASSYSRIYGYTF	TGTGCCAGCAGTTACTCCCGTATATATGGCTACACCTTC
TRBJ2-7	.	few	TRBV4-1	CASSQGANSYEQYF	TGCGCCAGCAGCCAAGGGGCCAACTCCTACGAGCAGTACTTC
TRBJ1-4	TRBD1	.	TRBV18	CASSQGANEKLFF	TGTGCCAGCTCACAGGGGGCGAATGAAAAACTGTTTTTT
TRBJ2-3	TRBD1	.	TRBV28	CASSSGQGFTDTQYF	TGTGCCAGCAGTTCGGGACAGGGGTTCACAGATACGCAGTATTTT
TRBJ2-1	.	.	TRBV2	CASSTVRGYNEQFF	TGTGCCAGCAGCACCGTCCGAGGATACAATGAGCAGTTCTTC
TRBJ2-6	.	.	TRBV18	CASSSLLDNLQSRANVLTF	TGTGCCAGCTCATCACTACTGGACAATTTACAAAGTCGGGCCAACGTCCTGACTTTC
TRBJ1-3	TRBD1	few	TRBV6-1	CASSDEGQGAPGNTIYF	TGTGCCAGCAGTGATGAAGGACAGGGGGCGCCGGGAAACACCATATATTTT